The sequence of this T cell receptor (beta chain) was determined in a study of CD8+ T cells in alopecia areata. TCR sequencing used cDNA made by reverse transcription of extracted RNA. Repertoires were generated with immunoSEQ multiplex PCR, while TCRdb's copy carries only in-frame clones and drops some. The data show more than 200,000 clones, with roughly two thirds seen just once and 1% to 1.5% held by the top ten. V was clipped by 3 bases and J by 5 bases, with 15 bases between them. Germline CDR1 is SGHRS and CDR2 is YFSETQ. The CDR3 extends over 14 amino acids. This material consisted of CD4+ T cells sorted from blood, taken at week 0. This rearrangement joins TRBV5-1 to TRBJ2-7, with D unresolved. The origin of this receptor is a human donor with alopecia areata. CDR3 protein: CASSSLYGSNEQYF. The CDR3 region has the DNA TGCGCCAGCAGCTCCCTGTATGGGTCCAACGAGCAGTACTTC. The full variable domain, in which reference TRBV5-1 and TRBJ2-7 provide the parts outside the CDR3, is KAGVTQTPRYLIKTRGQQVTLSCSPISGHRSVSWYQQTPGQGLQFLFEYFSETQRNKGNFPGRFSGRQFSNSRSEMNVSTLELGDSALYLCASSSLYGSNEQYFGPGTRLTVT.